A selection of T cell receptor beta chains follows, all from one sample in a study of T-cell reconstitution after alpha-beta-depleted transplantation in children. MiXCR was run by TCRdb on the PCR reads, yielding one entry per CDR3 protein. The sample yields 480,000 or so distinct CDR3 sequences, over 9.5% seen once. The input for sequencing was PBMCs, taken before TCRalphabeta/CD19-depleted stem cell transplant. Source of these receptors: a child aged 2-15 years with inherited bone marrow failure, due to receive a stem cell transplant. Both conserved end residues are part of each CDR3. Each record gives: J gene, D gene, V gene, CDR3 length, clone size, CDR3 protein, CDR3 DNA. D genes are given only for firm matches. Clone size is shown for a subset of rows, as once, few, many or a class of expanded clone.

TRBJ2-1,-,TRBV7-9,12,many,CASSLAIDEQFF,TGTGCCAGCAGCTTGGCAATTGATGAGCAGTTCTTC
TRBJ2-6,-,TRBV6-2/TRBV6-3,19,-,CASSYSVTGYPSGANVLTF,TGTGCCAGCAGTTACTCGGTGACGGGATACCCCTCTGGGGCCAACGTCCTGACTTTC
TRBJ2-7,TRBD2,TRBV7-7,15,-,CASSPPSGGGDEQYF,TGTGCTAGCAGCCCCCCCAGCGGGGGTGGCGACGAGCAGTACTTC
TRBJ2-7,-,TRBV28,14,many,CASSFFLGGREQYF,TGTGCCAGCAGTTTTTTCCTAGGGGGTCGCGAGCAGTACTTC
TRBJ1-2,-,TRBV4-3,15,few,CASSQEVTLNYGYTF,TGCGCCAGCAGCCAAGAGGTTACGTTAAACTATGGCTACACCTTC
TRBJ2-7,TRBD2,TRBV27,15,many,CATGTSGRPSYEQYF,TGTGCCACAGGGACTAGCGGGAGGCCCTCCTACGAGCAGTACTTC
TRBJ1-2,-,TRBV27,14,many,CASSHGGQNYGYTF,TGTGCCAGCAGCCATGGGGGGCAGAACTATGGCTACACCTTC
TRBJ2-1,-,TRBV6-2/TRBV6-3,13,-,CASRGPFYNEQFF,TGTGCCAGCAGGGGACCCTTCTACAATGAGCAGTTCTTC
TRBJ2-7,TRBD2,TRBV7-2,15,few,CASSLVAGGTYEQYF,TGTGCCAGCAGCTTAGTAGCGGGAGGGACCTACGAGCAGTACTTC
TRBJ2-1,TRBD1,TRBV5-1,16,many,CASSALDRGLDNEQFF,TGCGCCAGCAGCGCCTTAGACAGGGGGCTAGACAATGAGCAGTTCTTC
TRBJ2-7,-,TRBV6-2/TRBV6-3,14,many,CASSYPEQAYEQYF,TGTGCCAGCAGTTACCCGGAGCAGGCCTACGAGCAGTACTTC
TRBJ2-5,-,TRBV12-3/TRBV12-4,15,-,CASSLRGRDQETQYF,TGTGCCAGCAGTTTAAGGGGCAGGGACCAAGAGACCCAGTACTTC
TRBJ2-2,TRBD2,TRBV20-1,16,-,CSARDPREGGTGELFF,TGCAGTGCTAGAGATCCTCGGGAGGGGGGGACCGGGGAGCTGTTTTTT
TRBJ2-7,-,TRBV27,13,many,CASSFGQSYEQYF,TGTGCCAGCAGTTTCGGACAGTCCTACGAGCAGTACTTC
TRBJ2-1,TRBD2,TRBV27,18,many,CASSFGGISGPSYNEQFF,TGTGCCAGCAGTTTTGGGGGGATTAGCGGGCCTTCCTACAATGAGCAGTTCTTC
TRBJ2-7,-,TRBV4-2,13,many,CASSQDRRFEQYF,TGTGCCAGCAGCCAAGATAGGAGGTTCGAGCAGTACTTC
TRBJ2-5,-,TRBV23-1,15,-,CASRGSPARVETQYF,TGCGCCAGCAGGGGCAGCCCGGCCCGCGTAGAGACCCAGTACTTC
TRBJ2-3,-,TRBV2,15,many,CASSSVVGGTDTQYF,TGTGCCAGCAGTTCCGTCGTAGGCGGCACAGATACGCAGTATTTT
TRBJ2-2,-,TRBV12-3/TRBV12-4,13,many,CASSLILTGELFF,TGTGCCAGCAGTTTAATCCTCACCGGGGAGCTGTTTTTT
TRBJ1-4,TRBD1,TRBV11-2,15,few,CASSSIKDRAKKLFF,TGTGCCAGCAGTTCAATAAAGGACAGGGCGAAAAAACTGTTTTTT
TRBJ2-1,-,TRBV27,15,many,CASSLSWQAYNEQFF,TGTGCCAGCAGTTTATCGTGGCAGGCCTACAATGAGCAGTTCTTC
TRBJ1-5,-,TRBV12-3/TRBV12-4,15,many,CASSKQGRSNQPQHF,TGTGCCAGCAGCAAACAGGGTAGGAGCAATCAGCCCCAGCATTTT
TRBJ2-7,TRBD2,TRBV30,14,-,CAWGQAGRPYEQYF,TGTGCCTGGGGGCAAGCGGGAAGACCCTACGAGCAGTACTTC
TRBJ2-3,-,TRBV7-2,13,many,CASSFLGRDTQYF,TGTGCCAGCAGCTTCTTAGGCCGCGATACGCAGTATTTT
TRBJ2-5,-,TRBV6-5,15,many,CASSYSGSFQETQYF,TGTGCCAGCAGTTACTCGGGCAGCTTCCAAGAGACCCAGTACTTC
TRBJ2-7,TRBD2,TRBV7-2,14,many,CASSLRLAPHEQYF,TGTGCCAGCAGCTTACGACTAGCTCCCCACGAGCAGTACTTC
TRBJ2-7,-,TRBV29-1,12,many,CSVRTSDYEQYF,TGCAGCGTCCGGACATCAGATTACGAGCAGTACTTC
TRBJ2-3,TRBD2,TRBV6-5,15,many,CASSSGTRGVNTQYF,TGTGCCAGCAGTTCCGGGACTAGAGGTGTGAATACGCAGTATTTT
TRBJ2-3,TRBD2,TRBV20-1,15,many,CSANTFSGRADTQYF,TGCAGTGCGAACACATTTAGCGGGAGGGCAGATACGCAGTATTTT
TRBJ2-5,-,TRBV28,13,-,CASSIPNQETQYF,TGTGCCAGCAGTATTCCGAATCAAGAGACCCAGTACTTC
TRBJ2-7,TRBD2,TRBV12-3/TRBV12-4,15,many,CASSLSGRDPYEQYF,TGTGCCAGCAGTCTTAGCGGGAGGGACCCCTACGAGCAGTACTTC
TRBJ2-7,TRBD2,TRBV7-2,15,many,CASNWLAGSSYEQYF,TGTGCCAGCAACTGGCTAGCGGGGTCCTCCTACGAGCAGTACTTC
TRBJ2-1,TRBD2,TRBV2,17,few,CASSPESLAGGRNEQFF,TGTGCCAGCAGTCCCGAAAGTCTAGCGGGAGGCAGGAATGAGCAGTTCTTC
TRBJ2-7,-,TRBV2,10,many,CASGDYEQYF,TGTGCCAGCGGAGATTACGAGCAGTACTTC
TRBJ2-1,-,TRBV4-2,17,-,CASSQAPVGGHCNEQFF,TGTGCCAGCAGCCAAGCCCCAGTGGGAGGACACTGCAATGAGCAGTTCTTC
TRBJ2-7,TRBD1,TRBV10-3,16,few,CAISDSDRGPEYEQYF,TGTGCCATCAGTGACTCGGACAGGGGGCCCGAGTACGAGCAGTACTTC
TRBJ2-1,-,TRBV29-1,10,-,CSVADGEQFF,TGCAGCGTTGCGGACGGGGAGCAGTTCTTC
TRBJ1-5,TRBD1,TRBV28,14,many,CASTTVGGGQPQHF,TGTGCCAGCACTACGGTAGGGGGCGGTCAGCCCCAGCATTTT
TRBJ2-7,TRBD2,TRBV4-2,16,many,CASSQELAGGLYEQYF,TGTGCCAGCAGCCAAGAATTAGCGGGAGGGCTCTACGAGCAGTACTTC
TRBJ1-4,-,TRBV20-1,15,many,CSAPPGGRGSEKLFF,TGCAGTGCTCCCCCGGGGGGCAGGGGAAGTGAAAAACTGTTTTTT
TRBJ2-3,TRBD2,TRBV11-2,18,few,CASSLVVGGSSSTDTQYF,TGTGCCAGCAGCTTAGTAGTTGGCGGGAGTTCGAGCACAGATACGCAGTATTTT